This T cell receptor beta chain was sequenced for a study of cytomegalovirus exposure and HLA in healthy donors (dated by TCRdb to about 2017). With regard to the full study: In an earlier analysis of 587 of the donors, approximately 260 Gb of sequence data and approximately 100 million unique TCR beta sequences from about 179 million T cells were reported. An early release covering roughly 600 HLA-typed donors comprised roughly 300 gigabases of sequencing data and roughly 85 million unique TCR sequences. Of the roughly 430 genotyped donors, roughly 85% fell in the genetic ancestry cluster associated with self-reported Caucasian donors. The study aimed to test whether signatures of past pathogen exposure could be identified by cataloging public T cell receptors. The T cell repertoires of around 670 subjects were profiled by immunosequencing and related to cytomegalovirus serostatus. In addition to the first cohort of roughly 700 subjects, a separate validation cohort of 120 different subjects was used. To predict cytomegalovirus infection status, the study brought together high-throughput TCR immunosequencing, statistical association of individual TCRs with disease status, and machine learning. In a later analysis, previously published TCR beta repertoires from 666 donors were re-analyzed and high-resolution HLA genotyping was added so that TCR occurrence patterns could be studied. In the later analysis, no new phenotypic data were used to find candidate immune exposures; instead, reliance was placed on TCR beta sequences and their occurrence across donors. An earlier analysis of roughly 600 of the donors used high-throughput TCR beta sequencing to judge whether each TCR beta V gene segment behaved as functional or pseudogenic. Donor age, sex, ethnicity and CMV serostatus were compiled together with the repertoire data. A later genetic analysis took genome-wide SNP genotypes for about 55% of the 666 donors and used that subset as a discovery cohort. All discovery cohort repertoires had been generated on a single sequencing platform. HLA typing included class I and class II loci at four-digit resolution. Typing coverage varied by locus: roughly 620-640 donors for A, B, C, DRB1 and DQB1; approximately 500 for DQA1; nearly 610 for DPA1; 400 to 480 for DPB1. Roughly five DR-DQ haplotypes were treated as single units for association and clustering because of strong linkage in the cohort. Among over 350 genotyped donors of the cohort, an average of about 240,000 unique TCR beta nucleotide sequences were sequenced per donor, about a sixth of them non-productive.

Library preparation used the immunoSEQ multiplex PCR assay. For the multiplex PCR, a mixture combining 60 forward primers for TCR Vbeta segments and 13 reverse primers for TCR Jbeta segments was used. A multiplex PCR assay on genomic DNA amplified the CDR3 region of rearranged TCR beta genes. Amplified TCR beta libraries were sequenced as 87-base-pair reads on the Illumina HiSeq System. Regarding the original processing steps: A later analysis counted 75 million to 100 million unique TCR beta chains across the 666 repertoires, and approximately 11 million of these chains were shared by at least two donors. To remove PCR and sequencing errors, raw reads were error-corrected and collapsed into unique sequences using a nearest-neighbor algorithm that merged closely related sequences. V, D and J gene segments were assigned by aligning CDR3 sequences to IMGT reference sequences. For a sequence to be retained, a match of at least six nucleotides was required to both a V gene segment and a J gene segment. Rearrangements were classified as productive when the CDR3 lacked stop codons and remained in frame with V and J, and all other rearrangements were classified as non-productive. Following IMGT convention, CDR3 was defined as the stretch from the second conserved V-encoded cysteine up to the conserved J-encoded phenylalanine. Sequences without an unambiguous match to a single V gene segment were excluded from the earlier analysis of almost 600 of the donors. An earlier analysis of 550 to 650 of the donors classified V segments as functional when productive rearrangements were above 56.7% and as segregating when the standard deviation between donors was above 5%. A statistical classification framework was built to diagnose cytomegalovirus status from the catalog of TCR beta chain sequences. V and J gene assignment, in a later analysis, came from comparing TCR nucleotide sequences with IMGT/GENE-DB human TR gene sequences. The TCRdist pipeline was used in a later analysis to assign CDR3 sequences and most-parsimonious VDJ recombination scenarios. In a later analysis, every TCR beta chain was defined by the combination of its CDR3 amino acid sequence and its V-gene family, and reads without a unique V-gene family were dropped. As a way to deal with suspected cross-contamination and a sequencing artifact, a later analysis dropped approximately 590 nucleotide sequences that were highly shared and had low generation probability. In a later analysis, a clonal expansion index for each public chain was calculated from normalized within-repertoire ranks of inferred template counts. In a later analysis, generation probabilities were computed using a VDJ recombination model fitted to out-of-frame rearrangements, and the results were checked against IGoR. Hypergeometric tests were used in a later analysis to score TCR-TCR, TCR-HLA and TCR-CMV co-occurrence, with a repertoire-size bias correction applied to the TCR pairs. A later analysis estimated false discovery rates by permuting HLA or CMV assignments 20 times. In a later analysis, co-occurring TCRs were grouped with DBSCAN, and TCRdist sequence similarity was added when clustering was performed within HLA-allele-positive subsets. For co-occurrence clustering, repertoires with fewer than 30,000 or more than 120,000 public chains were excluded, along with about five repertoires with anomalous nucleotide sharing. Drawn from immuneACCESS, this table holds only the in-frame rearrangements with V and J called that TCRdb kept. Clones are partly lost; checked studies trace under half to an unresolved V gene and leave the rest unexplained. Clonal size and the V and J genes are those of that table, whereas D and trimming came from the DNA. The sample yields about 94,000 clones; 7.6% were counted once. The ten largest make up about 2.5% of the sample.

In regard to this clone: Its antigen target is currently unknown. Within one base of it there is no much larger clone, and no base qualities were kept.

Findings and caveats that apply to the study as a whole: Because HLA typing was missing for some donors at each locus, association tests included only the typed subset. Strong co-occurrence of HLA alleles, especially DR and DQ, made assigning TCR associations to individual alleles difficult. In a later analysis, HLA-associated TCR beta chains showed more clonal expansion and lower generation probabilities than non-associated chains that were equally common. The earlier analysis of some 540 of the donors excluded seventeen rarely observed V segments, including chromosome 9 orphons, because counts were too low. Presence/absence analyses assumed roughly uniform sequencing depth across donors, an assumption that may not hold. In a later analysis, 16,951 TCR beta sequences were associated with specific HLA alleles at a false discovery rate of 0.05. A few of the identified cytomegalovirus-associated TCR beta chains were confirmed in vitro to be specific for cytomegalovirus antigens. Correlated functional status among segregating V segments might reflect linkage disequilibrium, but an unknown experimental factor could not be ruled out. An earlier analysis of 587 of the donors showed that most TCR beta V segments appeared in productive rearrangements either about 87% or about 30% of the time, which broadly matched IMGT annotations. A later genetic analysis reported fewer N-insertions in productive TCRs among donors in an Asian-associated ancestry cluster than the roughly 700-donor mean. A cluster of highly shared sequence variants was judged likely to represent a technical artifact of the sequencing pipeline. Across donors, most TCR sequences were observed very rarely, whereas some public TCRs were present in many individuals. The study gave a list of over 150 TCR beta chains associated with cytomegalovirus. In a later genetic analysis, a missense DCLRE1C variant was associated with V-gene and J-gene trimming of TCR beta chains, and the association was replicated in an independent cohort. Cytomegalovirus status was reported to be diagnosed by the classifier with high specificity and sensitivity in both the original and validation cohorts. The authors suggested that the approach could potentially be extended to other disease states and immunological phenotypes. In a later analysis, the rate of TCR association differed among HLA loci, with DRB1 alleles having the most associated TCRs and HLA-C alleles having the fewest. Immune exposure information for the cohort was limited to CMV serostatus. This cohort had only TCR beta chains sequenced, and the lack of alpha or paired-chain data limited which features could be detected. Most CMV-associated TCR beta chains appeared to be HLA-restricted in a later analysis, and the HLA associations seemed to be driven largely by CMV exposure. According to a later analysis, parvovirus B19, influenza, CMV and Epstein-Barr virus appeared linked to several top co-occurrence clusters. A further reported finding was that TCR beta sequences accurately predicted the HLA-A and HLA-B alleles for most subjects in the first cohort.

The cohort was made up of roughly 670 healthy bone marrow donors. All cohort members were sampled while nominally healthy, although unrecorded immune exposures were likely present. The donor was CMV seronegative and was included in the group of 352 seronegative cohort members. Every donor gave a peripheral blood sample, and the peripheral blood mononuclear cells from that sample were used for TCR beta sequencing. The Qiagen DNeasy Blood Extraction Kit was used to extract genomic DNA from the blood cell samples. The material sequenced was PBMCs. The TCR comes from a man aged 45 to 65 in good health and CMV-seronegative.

The nucleotides read TGTGCCAGTACCAACGGGATGGGGGGAGGTCAGCCCCAGCATTTT. Its coded protein is CASTNGMGGGQPQHF. This chain is built from TRBV19 and TRBJ1-5; TRBD1 is perhaps the D gene, given 5 matching bases. CDR3 length: 15 amino acids, cysteine to phenylalanine. Only the CDR3 DNA stays, 45 bases, in frame from base 1. The germline V gene (reference sequence) specifies LNHDA as CDR1 and SQIVND as CDR2. V and J lose 7 bases and 6 bases, and a span of 19 bases separates them.